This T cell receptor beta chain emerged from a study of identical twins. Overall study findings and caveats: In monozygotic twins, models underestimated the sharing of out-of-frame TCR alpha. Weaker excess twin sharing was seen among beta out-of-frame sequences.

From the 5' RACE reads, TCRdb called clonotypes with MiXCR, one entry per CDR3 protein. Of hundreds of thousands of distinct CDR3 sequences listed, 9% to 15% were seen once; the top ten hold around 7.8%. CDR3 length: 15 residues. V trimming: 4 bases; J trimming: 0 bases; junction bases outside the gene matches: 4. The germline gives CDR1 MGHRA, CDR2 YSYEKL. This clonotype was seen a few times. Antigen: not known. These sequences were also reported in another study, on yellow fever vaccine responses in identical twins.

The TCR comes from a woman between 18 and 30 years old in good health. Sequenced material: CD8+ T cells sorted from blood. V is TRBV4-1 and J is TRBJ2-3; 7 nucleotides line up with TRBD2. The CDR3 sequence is CASSRGTTSTDTQYF. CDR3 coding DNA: TGCGCCAGCAGCCGGGGGACTACGAGCACAGATACGCAGTATTTT.